These T cell receptor beta chains were read from a single sample in a study of shared clonotypes between healthy human individuals. Produced via immunoSEQ multiplex PCR; TCRdb's table is partial and in-frame only. The sample carries approximately 740,000 clones, around 93% recorded once. What was sequenced was naive CD8+ T cells sorted from blood. Receptors originate from a man aged 30 to 45 in good health. The CDR3 runs from the conserved cysteine through the conserved F or W. D genes are given only for firm matches.

V	D	CDR3
TRBV5-4	TRBD2	CASSFSGSGDEQYF
TRBV19	TRBD2	CASSTSGSRYNEQFF
TRBV15	.	CATSRGIVASRDPFSYNEQFF
TRBV5-8	.	CASHTQGHHYEQYF
TRBV7-6	TRBD1	CASSFGVGTGIAEQYF
TRBV7-9	.	CASRGAAEAFF
TRBV5-6	.	CASSRAGLNTGELFF
TRBV11-2	.	CASSWGAGEQFF
TRBV7-2	.	CASSLLNSNQPQHF
TRBV27	TRBD1	CASSSTGGPSYEQYF
TRBV7-6	TRBD2	CASSLTSDPTNTQYF
TRBV14	TRBD1	CASSHLISGTVSGLDEQYF
TRBV19	TRBD2	CASSMGVGGRTYNEQFF
TRBV7-6	.	CASSSEGDTQYF
TRBV4-3	.	CASSQGISHSYEQYF
TRBV19	.	CASSPTPPMLVAEAFF
TRBV6-5	TRBD2	CASSPSGVYNEQFF
TRBV27	.	CASSPGRDYGYTF
TRBV5-6	TRBD2	CASSLAGGADNEQFF
TRBV5-1	.	CASSLVGTYSYEQYF
TRBV27	.	CASSQQGGEYNEQFF
TRBV9	.	CASSVGLAGELFF
TRBV28	.	CASRLPGEGVTEAFF
TRBV9	.	CASSHLNTGELFF
TRBV4-1	TRBD1	CASSPRQGFQRDTQYF
TRBV10-1	TRBD2	CASSAQTSGRVYEQFF
TRBV15	.	CATSAPGRNNEQFF
TRBV9	.	CASSGMDLSTDTQYF
TRBV7-9	.	CASSDAQNSYEQYF
TRBV4-3	TRBD2	CASSQESLAGGQETQYF
TRBV19	.	CASSIPLLQGGSGELFF
TRBV5-1	.	CASSAPAGQETQYF
TRBV2	.	CASRDRPYEQYF
TRBV9	TRBD1	CASSGPGTGWSEQFF
TRBV27	.	CASSYSRTGELFF
TRBV27	TRBD2	CASSLRGLVGTGELFF
TRBV27	TRBD2	CASSPGLAGVLEYF
TRBV5-8	TRBD2	CASDPGLAGSSYNEQFF
TRBV6-5	.	CASSYSLPQLTYEQYF
TRBV7-9	.	CASSSTGPGGYEQYF
TRBV5-3	TRBD2	CARSLDSGRHTDTQYF
TRBV19	.	CASSISGFYEQYF
TRBV27	TRBD2	CASSLIVAGTYEQYF
TRBV15	.	CATSRHYNEQFF
TRBV11-2	.	CASSLEVTETQYF